This T cell receptor beta chain was retrieved from a study of cytomegalovirus exposure and HLA in healthy donors. The study, taken as a whole, reports: Available immune exposure information was restricted to CMV serostatus only. When analyzed later, a missense DCLRE1C variant was found to be linked to TCR beta V- and J-gene trimming. For presence/absence analyses, sequencing depth was assumed to be roughly uniform across donors.

Only a few counts were recorded for this clone. What it recognizes is unknown. The CDR3 sequence is 17 residues long. CDR1 is MNHNS, CDR2 SASEGT, per germline. V trimming: 1 base; J trimming: 7 bases; junction bases outside the gene matches: 10. A multiplex PCR was run with 60 Vbeta primers and 13 Jbeta primers. Sequencing used immunoSEQ multiplex PCR; TCRdb keeps in-frame clones, though not all of them. The table records fewer than 180,000 clones, about 64% of them present only once. The receptor was derived from a woman between 55 and 75 years old in good health and CMV-seropositive. Sequencing was done on a sample of PBMCs. The chain recombines TRBV6-1 with TRBJ2-2; 9 bases are shared with TRBD2. The chain's CDR3 is CASSEVSGLAFGGELFF. CDR3 nucleotides: TGTGCCAGCAGTGAAGTATCTGGACTAGCGTTTGGCGGGGAGCTGTTTTTT.